The 30 T cell receptor beta chains given below trace back to one sample, sequenced in a study of memory CD8 T cells in hepatitis C reinfection. Time point given: peak reinfection, 3 to 8 weeks after reinfection detection. No in vitro expansion preceded TCR sequencing of the sorted cells. Profiled with immunoSEQ multiplex PCR; TCRdb holds only in-frame clones, not every one. The table has 35,000 to 50,000 clones, more than 75% seen once; the top ten hold under 1.5%. Sequencing was performed on naive CD8+ T cells sorted from blood. Source of these receptors: a man aged 18 to 30 with hepatitis C virus infection.

CDR3 amino acids: CASSSYRDSREQYF. DNA for the CDR3: TGCGCCAGCAGTTCTTACCGGGACTCTCGAGAGCAGTACTTC. J is TRBJ2-7 and V is TRBV5-1; TRBD2 might be the D (6 bases). CDR1 is SGHRS and CDR2 is YFSETQ in the germline V gene. The CDR3 spans 14 residues. The ends were cut back, 5 bases at V and 7 bases at J, with 19 bases in the middle.

The chain joins TRBV25-1 to TRBJ2-3, with D possibly matching TRBD2 (6 bases). Trimming shortened V by 8 bases and J by 0 bases, and 15 bases separated the two germline ends. The CDR3 covers 15 residues. Germline V gene sequence: CDR1 MGHDK, CDR2 SYGVNS. In DNA, the CDR3 is TGTGCCAGCCCCCCGGACTATACTAGCACAGATACGCAGTATTTT. This translates into CASPPDYTSTDTQYF.

The rearrangement joins TRBV19 to TRBJ2-2, with D possibly TRBD2 on 5 matching bases. Germline V gives CDR1 LNHDA, CDR2 SQIVND (reference sequence). The CDR3 extends over 14 amino acids. V lost 6 bases, J lost 5 bases, and 13 bases lay in between. In DNA, the CDR3 is TGTGCCAGTAGCGGAGAAAGGGAGACCGGGGAGCTGTTTTTT. This encodes CASSGERETGELFF.

This clone was counted a few times. The chain couples TRBV10-2 to TRBJ2-7; maybe TRBD2 (6 bases). The CDR3 loop spans 13 amino acids. Germline V CDR1 and CDR2: WSHSY, SAAADI. Trimming removed 6 bases from V and 4 bases from J, with 13 bases in between. The CDR3: CASRDFGTYEQYF. CDR3 nucleotides: TGCGCCAGCAGGGACTTCGGGACTTACGAGCAGTACTTC.

The V and J genes are TRBV18 and TRBJ2-7; 8 nucleotides match TRBD1. The germline gives CDR1 KGHSH, CDR2 LQKENI. The CDR3 is 18 amino acids. V dropped 6 bases and J dropped 5; count of bases not matched to a gene: 21. CDR3 region: CASSPRPGTRTGYNEQYV. In DNA, the CDR3 is TGTGCCAGCTCCCCCAGACCCGGTACGAGGACAGGGTATAACGAGCAGTACGTC.

This chain connects TRBV28 to TRBJ2-7, with 8 bases matching TRBD1. The CDR3 spans 15 residues. V was clipped by 3 bases and J by 3 bases; unmatched bases: 7. Germline V gene sequence: CDR1 MDHEN, CDR2 SYDVKM. The CDR3 DNA sequence: TGTGCCAGCAGTTTCCAGGGACAGGTTAGCTACGAGCAGTACTTC. Encoded protein: CASSFQGQVSYEQYF.

The chain joins TRBV10-3 to TRBJ2-3; a weak D match, TRBD2 (5 bases). Germline CDR1 and CDR2: ENHRY and SYGVKD. With 0 bases removed from V and 4 bases from J, the gap between germline ends came to 17 bases. The CDR3 is made up of 17 amino acids. CDR3 in amino acids: CAISESGFTGNADTQYF. DNA for the CDR3: TGTGCCATCAGTGAGTCTGGGTTTACGGGAAATGCAGATACGCAGTATTTT.

This clone was seen a few times. The rearrangement joins TRBV7-9 to TRBJ1-1, with 7 bases aligning to TRBD1. The CDR3 spans 14 residues. Germline V lookup: CDR1 SEHNR, CDR2 FQNEAQ (reference sequence). The V gene end was trimmed by 3 bases and the J gene end by 2 bases; junction bases not matched to a gene: 3. The CDR3 DNA reads TGTGCCAGCAGCTTCGGGACAGCAAACACTGAAGCTTTCTTT. This codes for CASSFGTANTEAFF.

The chain joins TRBV14 to TRBJ1-6; no firm D call. Germline CDR1 reads SGHDN; CDR2 reads FVKESK. The germline V and J ends were trimmed by 1 base and 9 bases, with 7 bases remaining between them. The CDR3 has 13 amino acids. The CDR3 sequence: CASSQVKLSPLHF. Here the CDR3 DNA reads TGTGCCAGCAGCCAAGTTAAGCTTTCACCCCTCCACTTT.

About this clone: An end of the junction differs from the germline gene, which may be a read error. The chain employs TRBV5-4 and TRBJ2-5; no clear D gene. The CDR3 sequence is 11 residues long. CDR1 is SGHNT and CDR2 is YYREEE in the germline V gene (reference sequence). The CDR3 DNA sequence: TGTGCCAGCAGCTTGGAGGAGACCCGGTACTTC. Its protein product is CASSLEETRYF.

This clone is a singleton in its sample. This chain joins TRBV7-8 and TRBJ1-4; D is ambiguous. The CDR3 runs 12 residues. CDR1 and CDR2 (germline): SGHVS, FQNEAQ. V was clipped by 3 bases and J by 10 bases, with 9 bases between them. The CDR3 DNA follows: TGTGCCAGCAGCTTGGAGGGAGGAAAACTGTTTTTT. Amino acids: CASSLEGGKLFF.

This chain uses TRBV25-1 with TRBJ2-5, with TRBD1 identical over 7 bases. The CDR3 runs 15 residues. CDR1 MGHDK and CDR2 SYGVNS come from the germline V gene. V was pared by 4 bases and J by 2 bases, with 7 bases of the junction left unmatched. In nucleotides, the CDR3 is TGTGCCAGCAGTGCAGCTTCAGGGGGACAAGAGACCCAGTACTTC. Amino acids: CASSAASGGQETQYF.

V usage is TRBV29-1 and J usage is TRBJ1-2, with D possibly matching TRBD1 (5 bases). CDR1 is SQVTM, CDR2 ANQGSEA, per germline. The length of the CDR3 is 12 residues. CDR3 protein: CSSEGVGYGYTF. Written as DNA, the CDR3 is TGCAGTTCGGAAGGGGTAGGCTATGGCTACACCTTC.

The J gene is TRBJ1-5, the V gene TRBV6-5; D is unclear. Trimming removed 9 bases at V and 0 bases at J, with 12 bases between. Per germline, CDR1 MNHEY and CDR2 SVGAGI. The CDR3 is 14 residues long. For the CDR3, the DNA is TGTGCCAGTTCGCCCCCTAATAGCAATCAGCCCCAGCATTTT. This translates into CASSPPNSNQPQHF.

This chain connects TRBV5-1 to TRBJ2-7, with TRBD1 matching over 8 bases. Germline V gene sequence: CDR1 SGHRS, CDR2 YFSETQ. The CDR3 has 16 residues. The ends lost 4 bases at V and 6 bases at J; junction bases unmatched: 15. The CDR3 protein is CASSQIGQGLVGEQYF. The CDR3 DNA reads as TGCGCCAGCAGCCAAATAGGACAGGGCCTTGTAGGCGAGCAGTACTTC.

The chain joins TRBV11-3 to TRBJ2-1, with 11 bases fitting TRBD1. With V trimmed by 5 bases and J by 6 bases, 9 bases remained unmatched. CDR1 is SGHNT and CDR2 is YENEEA in the germline V gene. CDR3 length: 16 amino acids. The CDR3 region is CASSPLGTGGPNEQFF. In DNA, the CDR3 is TGTGCCAGCAGCCCGCTGGGGACAGGGGGTCCCAATGAGCAGTTCTTC.

This chain uses TRBV28 with TRBJ1-1; TRBD1 aligns across 7 bases. Looked up from germline, CDR1 is MDHEN and CDR2 is SYDVKM. The CDR3 is made up of 12 amino acids. V gave up 6 bases and J gave up 10 bases; unmatched junction bases: 8. The CDR3 is CASSLQGKRAFF. CDR3 in DNA: TGTGCCAGCAGCCTACAGGGGAAACGAGCTTTCTTT.

This chain connects TRBV7-6 to TRBJ2-5; 8 bases match TRBD1. The end of the DNA fits TRBJ2-7 better, so the J call may be wrong. CDR1 SGHVS and CDR2 FNYEAQ come from the germline V gene. The CDR3 covers 15 residues. The CDR3 bases are TGTGCCAGCAGCTTAGGGAGACAGGGGTTCTCCGAGCAGTACTTC. Encoded protein: CASSLGRQGFSEQYF.

This chain joins TRBV7-2 and TRBJ1-1; D gene unclear. This CDR3 region has 12 residues. Germline CDR1 reads SGHTA; CDR2 reads FQGNSA. Trimming took off 1 base at V and 7 bases at J, with 7 bases between the two ends. The CDR3 region is CASSLGFSEAFF. The CDR3 nucleotides are TGTGCCAGCAGCTTAGGATTCAGTGAAGCTTTCTTT.

The CDR3 loop is CASRKGGTKETQYF. For the CDR3, the DNA is TGTGCCAGCAGAAAGGGCGGGACGAAAGAGACCCAGTACTTC. This sequence joins TRBV28 and TRBJ2-5; the D gene is possibly TRBD2 (6 bases). Per germline, CDR1 MDHEN and CDR2 SYDVKM. Trimming took 6 bases from V and 3 from J, leaving 14 bases between them. The CDR3 runs 14 residues.

The V gene is TRBV4-1, the J gene TRBJ2-2, with 9 bases aligning to TRBD2. V was pared by 0 bases and J by 3 bases, with 2 bases of the junction left unmatched. This CDR3 spans 16 amino acids. CDR1 is MGHRA, CDR2 YSYEKL, per germline. In nucleotides, the CDR3 is TGCGCCAGCAGCCAAGAGGCGGGGGGGCACACCGGGGAGCTGTTTTTT. Translated, it gives CASSQEAGGHTGELFF.

Written as DNA, the CDR3 is TGTGCCACCGAGGGGGCTACCTCCTACAATGAGCAGTTCTTC. Its protein is CATEGATSYNEQFF. This sequence joins TRBV2 and TRBJ2-1; 7 bases map to TRBD1. V gave up 10 bases and J gave up 0 bases; unmatched junction bases: 6. Germline CDR1 reads SNHLY; CDR2 reads FYNNEI. This CDR3 region has 14 residues.

The chain employs TRBV5-6 and TRBJ2-5, with unresolved D. There are 14 residues in the CDR3. Per the germline V gene, CDR1 is SGHDT and CDR2 is YYEEEE. V was clipped by 0 bases and J by 4 bases, with 10 bases between them. The CDR3 protein is CASSLDDNPETQYF. CDR3 nucleotides: TGTGCCAGCAGCTTGGATGACAACCCAGAGACCCAGTACTTC.

This clone was seen once. The V and J genes are TRBV9 and TRBJ1-4, with 9 bases identical to TRBD1. V dropped 3 bases and J dropped 8; count of bases not matched to a gene: 14. The CDR3 loop spans 17 amino acids. Germline values: CDR1 SGDLS, CDR2 YYNGEE. The CDR3 loop is CASSASDHRGPIEKLFF. CDR3 nucleotide sequence: TGTGCCAGCAGCGCCTCGGATCACAGGGGGCCCATCGAAAAACTGTTTTTT.

The V call is TRBV11-3, the J call TRBJ2-5; the match to TRBD1 covers 7 bases. CDR3 size: 13 residues. Germline V gene lookup returns CDR1 SGHNT and CDR2 YENEEA. The junction had 4 bases not matched to a gene; V was cut back by 5 bases and J by 4 bases. The CDR3 DNA is TGTGCCAGCAGCCCCCGACAGGGAGAGACCCAGTACTTC. Encoded protein: CASSPRQGETQYF.

The rearrangement uses TRBV4-3 and TRBJ2-2, with 7 bases identical to TRBD2. The CDR3 covers 14 residues. Germline V gene sequence: CDR1 LGHNA, CDR2 YSLEER. V shed 0 bases and J 6 bases; nucleotides not matched to a gene: 1. Here the CDR3 reads CASSQDAGAGELFF. CDR3 DNA sequence: TGCGCCAGCAGCCAAGATGCGGGGGCCGGGGAGCTGTTTTTT.

V is TRBV2 and J is TRBJ1-3, with 8 bases lining up with TRBD1. Per the germline V gene, CDR1 is SNHLY and CDR2 is FYNNEI. The length of the CDR3 is 13 residues. The junction had 3 bases not matched to a gene; V was cut back by 8 bases and J by 3 bases. This CDR3 is CASRTGFGNTIYF. Here the CDR3 DNA reads TGTGCCAGCCGGACAGGGTTTGGAAACACCATATATTTT.

The rearrangement links TRBV19 to TRBJ1-6; 11 nucleotides line up with TRBD1. From germline, CDR1 is LNHDA and CDR2 SQIVND (reference sequence). The CDR3 loop spans 15 amino acids. The trim removed 5 bases at V and 7 bases at J, leaving 4 bases unmatched. The CDR3, as DNA: TGTGCCAGTAGTTGGACAGGGGGCGGGAATTCACCCCTCCACTTT. Amino acids: CASSWTGGGNSPLHF. Filled out from reference TRBV19 and TRBJ1-6, the complete variable domain reads DGGITQSPKYLFRKEGQNVTLSCEQNLNHDAMYWYRQDPGQGLRLIYYSQIVNDFQKGDIAEGYSVSREKKESFPLTVTSAQKNPTAFYLCASSWTGGGNSPLHFGNGTRLTVT.

The rearrangement joins TRBV7-6 to TRBJ2-1, with 8 bases matching TRBD2. CDR3 length: 16 amino acids. CDR1 SGHVS and CDR2 FNYEAQ come from the germline V gene. After removal of 4 bases from V and 5 bases from J, the junction contained 10 bases not matched to a gene. This CDR3 reads CASSSLAAGLDNEQFF. The CDR3 nucleotides are TGTGCCAGCAGCTCACTAGCGGCGGGCCTGGACAATGAGCAGTTCTTC.

V gene TRBV6-5 combines with J gene TRBJ2-1; 11 bases line up with TRBD2. The CDR3 sequence is 15 residues long. CDR1 and CDR2 (germline): MNHEY, SVGAGI. Losses at the gene ends were 0 bases for V and 8 bases for J; bases not matched to a gene: 3. Here the CDR3 DNA reads TGTGCCAGCAGTTACTCTCCTAGCGGGAGGTATGAGCAGTTCTTC. This translates into CASSYSPSGRYEQFF.